This is a list of T cell receptor beta chains from one sample in a study of cytomegalovirus exposure and HLA in healthy donors. Produced via immunoSEQ multiplex PCR; TCRdb's table is partial and in-frame only. The sample has 50,000 or so clones; roughly 70% are singletons. Sequencing was done on a sample of PBMCs. The source is a middle-aged man in good health and CMV-seropositive. Both conserved end residues are part of each CDR3. D genes are given only for firm matches. Only some rows state a clone size, as once, few, many or a class for expanded clones.

>NA|TRBJ1-3|TRBD1|TRBV6-1
CASSRDRASGNTIYF
>few|TRBJ1-2|NA|TRBV6-1
CASLRTVNYGYTF
>NA|TRBJ2-2|TRBD2|TRBV11-2
CASSWSGGANTGELFF
>NA|TRBJ2-3|TRBD1|TRBV4-2
CASSPRRGGRSTDTQYF
>NA|TRBJ2-5|TRBD2|TRBV7-3
CASSPFSGGQETQYF
>NA|TRBJ1-1|NA|TRBV14
CASSHQGEAFF
>NA|TRBJ1-1|TRBD1|TRBV30
CAWSPMTGEAAEAFF
>once|TRBJ1-2|NA|TRBV28
CASSGGAGSGYTF
>NA|TRBJ1-1|NA|TRBV30
CAWTPGQGLRDTEAFF
>NA|TRBJ1-2|NA|TRBV6-1
CASMGLAGGYTF
>few|TRBJ2-1|NA|TRBV2
CASVADYNEQFF
>NA|TRBJ1-1|NA|TRBV5-1
CASKAAGLTEAFF
>NA|TRBJ2-3|TRBD1|TRBV7-2
CASSRKTGGFTDTQYF
>NA|TRBJ2-2|NA|TRBV4-2
CASSQAGAMQELFF
>many|TRBJ2-7|TRBD2|TRBV5-1
CASSELTGGLGEQYF
>NA|TRBJ1-5|NA|TRBV2
CASTIRGGIRSNQPQHF
>once|TRBJ2-1|TRBD2|TRBV6-5
CASSEDSSGDEQFF
>few|TRBJ2-5|TRBD2|TRBV7-8
CASSLVPSGMQETQYF
>NA|TRBJ1-1|NA|TRBV5-1
CASILLVGGNTEAFF
>once|TRBJ1-2|TRBD1|TRBV25-1
CASSGQGVYGYTF
>NA|TRBJ2-3|TRBD2|TRBV30
CAWSHKRGSTDTQYF
>few|TRBJ2-3|TRBD2|TRBV4-1
CASSQVKGGGSDTQYF
>NA|TRBJ1-1|TRBD1|TRBV29-1
CSVGQVVGDTEAFF
>few|TRBJ2-7|TRBD2|TRBV27
CASSLYLPWTSGGSWYEQYF
>NA|TRBJ2-7|NA|TRBV5-6
CASSRAGGYEQYF
>NA|TRBJ2-1|TRBD2|TRBV29-1
CSVLTSGGRDEQFF
>NA|TRBJ1-4|NA|TRBV5-1
CASSSLTGDREKLFF
>NA|TRBJ1-1|NA|TRBV5-1
CASRGAGGTEAFF
>few|TRBJ2-5|TRBD2|TRBV4-2
CASSLNPGASGDWVQETQYF
>NA|TRBJ2-1|TRBD2|TRBV10-2
CASNHLAGGPGEQFF
>NA|TRBJ1-2|TRBD1|TRBV7-6
CASSLADRVGGYTF
>NA|TRBJ2-2|TRBD2|TRBV7-2
CASSSSLAGATGELFF
>NA|TRBJ2-2|TRBD1|TRBV9
CASSVAGQTHGELFF
>once|TRBJ2-2|NA|TRBV10-1
CASSEGRLNTGELFF
>NA|TRBJ1-1|NA|TRBV6-4
CASSDSPHRDTEAFF